The clone carrying this T cell receptor beta chain was found many times. TCRdb analysed the 5' RACE reads with MiXCR anew, one entry per CDR3 protein. Among more than 600,000 distinct CDR3 sequences listed, 18% were seen once. The entry originates in a study of identical twins. Trimming at V came to 3 bases and at J to 4 bases, leaving 11 bases not matched to a gene. Germline V gives CDR1 DFQATT, CDR2 SNEGSKA (reference sequence). The CDR3 spans 15 residues. The same data also went into a second study, on T cells expressing NK-cell markers. According to that study: CD8+ T cells in over 5 donors included dominant NKG2C+ clonotypes at about 1.0-8%.

The chain couples TRBV20-1 to TRBJ1-2; TRBD1 aligns across 7 bases. The clonotype was recovered from a woman between 18 and 30 years old in good health. The sample was PBMCs. The DNA of the CDR3 is TGCAGTGCTAGCTTCCCCGACAGGGAAAGCTATGGCTACACCTTC. Translating gives CSASFPDRESYGYTF.